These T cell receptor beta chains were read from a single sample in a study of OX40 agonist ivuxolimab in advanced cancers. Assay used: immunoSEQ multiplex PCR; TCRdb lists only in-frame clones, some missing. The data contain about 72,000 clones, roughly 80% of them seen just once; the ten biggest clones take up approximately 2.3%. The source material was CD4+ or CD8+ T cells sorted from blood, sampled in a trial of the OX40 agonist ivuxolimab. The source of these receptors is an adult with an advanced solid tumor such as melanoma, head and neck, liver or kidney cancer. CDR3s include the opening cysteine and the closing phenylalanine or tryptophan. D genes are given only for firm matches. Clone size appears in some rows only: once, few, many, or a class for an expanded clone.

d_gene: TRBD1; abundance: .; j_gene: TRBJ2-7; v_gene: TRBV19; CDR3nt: TGTGCCACCGGACAGGGGGGCGAGCAGTACTTC; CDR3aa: CATGQGGEQYF
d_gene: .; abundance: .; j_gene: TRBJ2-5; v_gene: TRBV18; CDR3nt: TGTGCCAGCTCAAGCCTCTCGAAAGAGACCCAGTACTTC; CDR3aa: CASSSLSKETQYF
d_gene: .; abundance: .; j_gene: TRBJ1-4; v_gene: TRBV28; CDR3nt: TGTGCCAGCAGCCCGGGCAGGGCCTATGAAAAACTGTTTTTT; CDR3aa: CASSPGRAYEKLFF
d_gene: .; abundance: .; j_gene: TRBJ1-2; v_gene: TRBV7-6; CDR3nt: TGTGCCAGCAGCGGGACGGTTCAAGGGTATGGCTACACCTTC; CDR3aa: CASSGTVQGYGYTF
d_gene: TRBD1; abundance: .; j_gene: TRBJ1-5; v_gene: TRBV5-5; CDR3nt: TGTGCCAGCAGCGCAATCCATCGGGACAGGGTTACTTCCCAGCCCCAGCATTTT; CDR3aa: CASSAIHRDRVTSQPQHF
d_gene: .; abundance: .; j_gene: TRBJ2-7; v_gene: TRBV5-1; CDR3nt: TGCGCCAGCAGGGGGGTAGCGGCTGACTCCTACGAGCAGTACTTC; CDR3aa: CASRGVAADSYEQYF
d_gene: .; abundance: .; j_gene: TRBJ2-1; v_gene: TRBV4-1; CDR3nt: TGCGCCAGCAGCTTAGACGGTGAGCAGTTCTTC; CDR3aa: CASSLDGEQFF
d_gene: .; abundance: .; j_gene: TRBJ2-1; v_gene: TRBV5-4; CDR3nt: TGTGCCAGCAGCTTGGGCCGTCGAACTCTCTCCTACAATGAGCAGTTCTTC; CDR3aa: CASSLGRRTLSYNEQFF
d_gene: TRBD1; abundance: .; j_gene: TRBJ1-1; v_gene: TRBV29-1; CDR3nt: TGCAGCGTTGCAGGACAGGGGGGACGGACTGAAGCTTTCTTT; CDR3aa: CSVAGQGGRTEAFF
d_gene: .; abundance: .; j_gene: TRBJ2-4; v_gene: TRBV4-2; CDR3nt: TGTGCCAGCAGCCAGCGAGAGTTAGCCAAAAACATTCAGTACTTC; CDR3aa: CASSQRELAKNIQYF
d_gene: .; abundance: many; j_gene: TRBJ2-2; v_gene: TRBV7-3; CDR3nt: TGTGCCAGCAGCTTAACCCTAGACACCGGGGAGCTGTTTTTT; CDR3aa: CASSLTLDTGELFF
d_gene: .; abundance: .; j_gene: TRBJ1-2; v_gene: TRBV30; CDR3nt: TGTGCCTGGAGGGAGGGCAACAGGGAGGATACCTTC; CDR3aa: CAWREGNREDTF
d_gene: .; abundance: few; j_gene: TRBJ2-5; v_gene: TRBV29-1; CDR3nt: TGCAGCGTTGACTGGGGGCAAGAGACCCAGTACTTC; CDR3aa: CSVDWGQETQYF
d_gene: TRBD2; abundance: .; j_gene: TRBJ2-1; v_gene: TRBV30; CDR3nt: TGTGCCTGGAAAGTTGGACTAGCGTTCAACAATGAGCAGTTCTTC; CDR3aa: CAWKVGLAFNNEQFF
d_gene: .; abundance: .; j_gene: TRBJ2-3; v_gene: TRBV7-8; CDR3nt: TGTGCCAGCAGCTTAGACGGGAGCACAGATACGCAGTATTTT; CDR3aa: CASSLDGSTDTQYF
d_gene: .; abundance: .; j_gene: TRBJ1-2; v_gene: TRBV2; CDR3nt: TGTGCCAGCAGTGAAGCGCTTCGGGGAGGCTACACCTTC; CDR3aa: CASSEALRGGYTF
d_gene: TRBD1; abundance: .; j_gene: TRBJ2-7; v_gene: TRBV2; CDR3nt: TGTGCCAGCAGTCGGGACAGGTTTACCTACGAGCAGTACTTC; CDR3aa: CASSRDRFTYEQYF
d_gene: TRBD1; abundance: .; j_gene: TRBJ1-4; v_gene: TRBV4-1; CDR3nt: TGCGCCAGCAGCCAACTCGGGACAGGGGCTAATGAAAAACTGTTTTTT; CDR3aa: CASSQLGTGANEKLFF
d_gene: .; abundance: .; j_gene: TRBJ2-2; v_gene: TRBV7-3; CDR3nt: TGTGCCAGCAGCTCCACCGGGTATAACGGGGAGCTGTTTTTT; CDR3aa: CASSSTGYNGELFF
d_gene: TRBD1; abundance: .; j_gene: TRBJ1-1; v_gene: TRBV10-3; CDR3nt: TGTGCCATCCGGAGACCATTACCGGGACAGGGCGTAACTGAAGCTTTCTTT; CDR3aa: CAIRRPLPGQGVTEAFF